The 28 T cell receptor beta chains below come from one sample, sequenced in a study of blood T cells in healthy people across ages. With a J-beta primer mix and a sample-barcoded 5' primer, a second PCR ran about 6 to 11 cycles. One entry per CDR3 protein results from TCRdb running MiXCR on the 5' RACE reads. The top ten hold 15% to 17% of the sample, which has 550,000 to 800,000 distinct CDR3 sequences, 32% seen once. The specimen sequenced was blood. Source of these receptors: a woman of 80 years or more in good health.

This clonotype was seen more than once but under ten times. This rearrangement joins TRBV30 to TRBJ2-2; a possible D gene is TRBD1 (6 bases). The CDR3 runs 14 residues. V gave up 3 bases and J gave up 0 bases, with 8 bases separating them. Germline V lookup: CDR1 GTSNPN, CDR2 SVGIG (reference sequence). The CDR3 is CAWRRTANTGELFF. DNA for the CDR3: TGTGCCTGGAGACGGACAGCGAACACCGGGGAGCTGTTTTTT. Together with reference TRBV30 and TRBJ2-2, the CDR3 gives the full variable domain: SQTIHQWPATLVQPVGSPLSLECTVEGTSNPNLYWYRQAAGRGLQLLFYSVGIGQISSEVPQNLSASRPQDRQFILSSKKLLLSDSGFYLCAWRRTANTGELFFGEGSRLTVL.

This clonotype was seen many times. The J gene is TRBJ1-1, the V gene TRBV29-1; D not certain. Deletions cut 4 bases from V and 4 bases from J, with 16 bases between. Germline V CDR1 and CDR2: SQVTM, ANQGSEA. The CDR3 loop spans 14 amino acids. In DNA form, the CDR3 reads TGCAGCGTTGTCTGGAAGTTTAAGACCACTGAAGCTTTCTTT. Its protein is CSVVWKFKTTEAFF. The variable domain in full, completed from reference TRBV29-1 and TRBJ1-1, reads SAVISQKPSRDICQRGTSLTIQCQVDSQVTMMFWYRQQPGQSLTLIATANQGSEATYESGFVIDKFPISRPNLTFSTLTVSNMSPEDSSIYLCSVVWKFKTTEAFFGQGTRLTVV.

This clonotype turned up a few times. The chain joins TRBV3-1 to TRBJ2-1; the match to TRBD2 covers 10 bases. Germline assignment: CDR1 LGHDT and CDR2 YNNKEL (reference sequence). With 4 bases clipped from V and 0 bases from J, the junction kept 6 bases outside the gene matches. This CDR3 contains 17 residues. DNA for the CDR3: TGTGCCAGCAGCCGACTAGCGGGCCCAAGCTCCTACAATGAGCAGTTCTTC. Translation: CASSRLAGPSSYNEQFF.

This clonotype was counted between two and nine times. The chain couples TRBV20-1 to TRBJ2-2, with 7 positions matching TRBD2. Germline values: CDR1 DFQATT, CDR2 SNEGSKA (reference sequence). J lost 2 bases, V lost 3 bases, and 6 bases had no gene match. The CDR3 has 15 amino acids. CDR3 in amino acids: CSASKGGGNTGELFF. The DNA for the CDR3 is TGCAGTGCTAGTAAGGGCGGGGGTAACACCGGGGAGCTGTTTTTT.

With regard to this clonotype: This clone may be a read error of a much larger clone one base away. The CDR3 loop reads CSTRMRPTPADTQYF. DNA of the CDR3: TGCAGTACTAGAATGAGGCCGACCCCCGCAGATACGCAGTATTTT. V is TRBV20-1 and J is TRBJ2-3, with TRBD2 as a possible D gene (5 bases). Germline lookup yields CDR1 DFQATT and CDR2 SNEGSKA (reference sequence). The CDR3 contains 15 residues.

This clonotype turned up a few times. This chain connects TRBV2 to TRBJ1-5; tentatively, D is TRBD1 (6 bases). V dropped 6 bases and J dropped 6 bases, with 18 bases sitting between them. CDR1 and CDR2 (germline): SNHLY, FYNNEI. CDR3 size: 15 residues. The CDR3 nucleotides are TGTGCCAGCAGGTTTGAAAAGGGGGGCGGTCAGCCCCAGCATTTT. It encodes CASRFEKGGGQPQHF. The full variable domain, in which reference TRBV2 and TRBJ1-5 provide the parts outside the CDR3, is EPEVTQTPSHQVTQMGQEVILRCVPISNHLYFYWYRQILGQKVEFLVSFYNNEISEKSEIFDDQFSVERPDGSNFTLKIRSTKLEDSAMYFCASRFEKGGGQPQHFGDGTRLSIL.

V gene TRBV27 combines with J gene TRBJ1-6, with 7 positions matching TRBD1. This CDR3 region has 15 residues. Germline values: CDR1 MNHEY, CDR2 SMNVEV (reference sequence). Germline trimming cut 4 bases from V and 4 bases from J; bases unmatched to any gene: 4. DNA for the CDR3: TGTGCCAGCAGTTCCGACAGGGTATATAATTCACCCCTCCACTTT. Its translation: CASSSDRVYNSPLHF.

This clonotype was observed a few times. This sequence joins TRBV28 and TRBJ2-2; D ambiguous. Trimming took 3 bases from V and 6 from J, leaving 11 bases between them. This CDR3 comprises 14 residues. Looked up from germline, CDR1 is MDHEN and CDR2 is SYDVKM. The CDR3 loop is CASSFNRPPGELFF. In nucleotides, the CDR3 is TGTGCCAGCAGTTTCAATCGGCCCCCCGGGGAGCTGTTTTTT.

Points on this clonotype: No conserved phenylalanine or tryptophan is present at the end of the CDR3, so a read error is the likely explanation. This chain joins TRBV2 and TRBJ2-3; no clear D. V was trimmed by 2 bases and J by 5 bases, leaving 5 bases between them. The germline V gene encodes CDR1 SNHLY and CDR2 FYNNEI. This CDR3 has 12 residues. In DNA form, the CDR3 reads TGTGCCAGCAGTGAAATGAGAGATACGCAGTATTGT. Translation gives CASSEMRDTQYC.

The chain uses TRBV7-6 and TRBJ2-5; maybe TRBD1 (7 bases). The CDR3 is made up of 14 amino acids. Trimming shortened V by 2 bases and J by 11 bases, and 18 bases separated the two germline ends. In germline, CDR1 is SGHVS, CDR2 FNYEAQ. This CDR3 is CASSLLGGGNAQYF. CDR3 in DNA: TGTGCCAGCAGCTTACTAGGAGGGGGCAATGCGCAGTACTTC.

This clonotype has only one observation. A read error may be the cause here, since a much bigger clone is one base away. This chain links TRBV4-1 with TRBJ2-1; 10 bases fit TRBD2. Germline CDR1 is MGHRA and CDR2 is YSYEKL. This CDR3 contains 17 residues. This chain's CDR3 is CASSRVAGGDSYSEQFF. CDR3 nucleotide sequence: TGCGCCAGCAGCCGCGTAGCGGGAGGCGATTCCTACAGTGAGCAGTTCTTC.

V usage is TRBV4-1 and J usage is TRBJ1-1; 7 bases are shared with TRBD1. The CDR3 extends over 16 amino acids. The J segment lost 2 bases and the V segment lost 3 bases, leaving 9 bases of the junction unmatched. CDR1 and CDR2 (germline): MGHRA, YSYEKL. This CDR3 is CASSHETGHGNTEAFF. CDR3 coding DNA: TGCGCCAGCAGCCATGAGACAGGGCACGGCAACACTGAAGCTTTCTTT.

The rearrangement links TRBV12-3 or TRBV12-4 to TRBJ2-7; unclear D gene. V lost 6 bases and J 2 bases, leaving 14 bases between the germline ends. The CDR3 sequence is 14 residues long. CDR3 DNA: TGTGCCAGCAGGTGGGCCAGGTCGACCTACGAGCAGTACTTC. This codes for CASRWARSTYEQYF.

In regard to this clonotype: This may be a read error: a much more frequent sequence differs by one nucleotide. The J gene is TRBJ2-7, the V gene TRBV5-1; 15 nucleotides agree with TRBD2. The J call may be wrong; the DNA end is better matched by TRBJ2-5. Germline V gene sequence: CDR1 SGHRS, CDR2 YFSETQ. The CDR3 runs 15 residues. CDR3 sequence (DNA): TGCGCCAGCGTTCCCGGGACTAGCGGGGGGGAGACCCAGTACTTC. It translates to CASVPGTSGGETQYF.

The chain recombines TRBV20-1 with TRBJ2-1; 13 bases are a match to TRBD2. The germline CDR1 and CDR2 sequences are DFQATT and SNEGSKA (reference sequence). Trimming removed 6 bases from V and 1 base from J; junction bases left unmatched: 6. The CDR3 runs 16 residues. The CDR3 DNA follows: TGCAGTGCGGGGAGACTAGCGGGGGGTTCCTACAATGAGCAGTTCTTC. Its protein product is CSAGRLAGGSYNEQFF.

This chain links TRBV6-2 or TRBV6-3 with TRBJ1-5, with D maybe TRBD1 (5 bases). The germline V gene encodes CDR1 MNHEY and CDR2 SVGEGT. V was cut by 3 bases and J by 4 bases, with 13 bases left in between. The CDR3 runs 15 residues. The CDR3 protein is CASSYRAGSNQPQHF. For the CDR3, the DNA is TGTGCCAGCAGTTATAGGGCAGGGAGTAATCAGCCCCAGCATTTT.

This clonotype was detected only a few times. The rearrangement joins TRBV3-1 to TRBJ1-6; D perhaps matches TRBD1 (6 bases). Between the trimmed V and J ends, which lost 2 bases and 8 bases, there was a span of 13 bases. There are 15 residues in the CDR3. The V gene's germline CDR1 is LGHDT and CDR2 YNNKEL (reference sequence). CDR3: CASSQLDRPYSPLHF. CDR3 DNA: TGTGCCAGCAGCCAATTAGACAGGCCTTATTCACCCCTCCACTTT. Using reference TRBV3-1 and TRBJ1-6 for the parts outside the CDR3, the full variable domain is DTAVSQTPKYLVTQMGNDKSIKCEQNLGHDTMYWYKQDSKKFLKIMFSYNNKELIINETVPNRFSPKSPDKAHLNLHINSLELGDSAVYFCASSQLDRPYSPLHFGNGTRLTVT.

A remark on this clonotype: A much larger clone is a single base away; this may be a read error. The chain couples TRBV28 to TRBJ2-5; a possible D gene is TRBD2 (7 bases). The better agreement between TRBJ2-1 and the DNA end casts doubt on the J call. Germline-derived CDR1 and CDR2 are MDHEN and SYDVKM. The CDR3 length is 13 residues. The CDR3 region is CASGRGRQETQFF. The CDR3 region has the DNA TGTGCCAGCGGGCGGGGGCGGCAAGAGACCCAGTTCTTC.

This rearrangement joins TRBV7-2 to TRBJ2-3, with 9 nucleotides matching TRBD1. Losses at the gene ends were 7 bases for V and 3 bases for J; bases not matched to a gene: 5. CDR3 length: 14 residues. Germline loops: CDR1 SGHTA, CDR2 FQGNSA. The CDR3 here is CASTGQGMTDTQYF. CDR3 in DNA: TGTGCCAGCACCGGACAGGGGATGACAGATACGCAGTATTTT.

This clonotype occurred many times. The chain employs TRBV10-3 and TRBJ2-7; the D gene could be TRBD1 or TRBD2 (5 bases each). V was trimmed by 11 bases and J by 2 bases, leaving 13 bases between them. The germline gives CDR1 ENHRY, CDR2 SYGVKD. The CDR3 is 12 amino acids. CDR3 residues: CAVRDQTYEQYF. CDR3 bases: TGTGCCGTCCGGGACCAGACCTACGAGCAGTACTTC.

The chain links TRBV9 to TRBJ1-1, with TRBD1 as a possible D gene (5 bases). The V end was cut by 0 bases, the J end by 4 bases, with 10 bases between. CDR3 size: 14 residues. Germline CDR1 and CDR2: SGDLS and YYNGEE. CDR3 bases: TGTGCCAGCAGCGTAGGGGGTGGGGGCACTGAAGCTTTCTTT. Its protein product is CASSVGGGGTEAFF.

This chain connects TRBV7-9 to TRBJ1-2; 9 bases fit TRBD1. Germline CDR1 SEHNR, CDR2 FQNEAQ (reference sequence). After removal of 7 bases from V and 3 bases from J, the junction contained 18 bases not matched to a gene. The CDR3 loop spans 18 amino acids. The CDR3 spells CASNLRGRTGGIDYGYTF. DNA for the CDR3: TGTGCCAGCAACCTTAGGGGGCGAACAGGGGGCATCGACTATGGCTACACCTTC. Complete variable domain (other parts from reference TRBV7-9 and TRBJ1-2): DTGVSQNPRHKITKRGQNVTFRCDPISEHNRLYWYRQTLGQGPEFLTYFQNEAQLEKSRLLSDRFSAERPKGSFSTLEIQRTEQGDSAMYLCASNLRGRTGGIDYGYTFGSGTRLTVV.

The chain couples TRBV29-1 to TRBJ2-1; TRBD1 agrees at 8 bases. Germline V gives CDR1 SQVTM, CDR2 ANQGSEA. V was pared by 8 bases and J by 7 bases, with 13 bases of the junction left unmatched. The CDR3 contains 14 residues. CDR3 nucleotide sequence: TGCAGCTGCCACGGACAGGGCTCCGGTAATGAGCAGTTCTTC. It translates to CSCHGQGSGNEQFF.

This chain joins TRBV4-2 and TRBJ2-3; D is possibly TRBD1 (6 bases). The CDR3 covers 16 residues. The germline gives CDR1 LGHNA, CDR2 YNFKEQ. The germline V and J ends were trimmed by 1 base and 0 bases, with 11 bases remaining between them. The CDR3 coding sequence is TGTGCCAGCAGCCAAGGGGGCGGACAGAGCACAGATACGCAGTATTTT. Encoded protein: CASSQGGGQSTDTQYF.

In its sample, this clonotype was seen many times. The CDR3 here is CASSRATSGGDNEQFF. The DNA of the CDR3 is TGTGCCAGCAGTCGCGCAACTAGCGGGGGGGACAATGAGCAGTTCTTC. This chain links TRBV6-6 with TRBJ2-1, with 13 bases matching TRBD2. The CDR3 spans 16 residues. V lost 5 bases, J lost 5 bases, and 6 bases stayed unmatched. Germline V gene lookup returns CDR1 MNHNY and CDR2 SVGAGI (reference sequence).

A few counts support this clonotype. The junction differs from germline at one of its ends, possibly a read error. The DNA of the CDR3 is TGTGCCAGTAGTAACGGCGGGGGTCTCTACGATGAGCAGTTCTTC. Protein: CASSNGGGLYDEQFF. The chain employs TRBV19 and TRBJ2-1, with 7 bases lining up with TRBD2. CDR1 and CDR2 (germline): LNHDA, SQIVND (reference sequence). The CDR3 sequence is 15 residues long.

CDR3 sequence reads: CATSGRGMNTEAFF. CDR3 DNA: TGTGCCACCAGCGGAAGGGGGATGAACACTGAAGCTTTCTTT. The chain is built from TRBV15 and TRBJ1-1; D is perhaps TRBD1 (6 bases). From germline, CDR1 is LNHNV and CDR2 YYDKDF (reference sequence). The V end was cut by 5 bases, the J end by 0 bases, with 10 bases between. The CDR3 totals 14 residues.

The sample holds a few counts of this clonotype. The chain combines TRBV2 with TRBJ1-1; 7 bases are shared with TRBD1. The length of the CDR3 is 13 residues. J gave up 10 bases and V 9 bases, and 14 bases lay outside the gene matches. CDR1 is SNHLY, CDR2 FYNNEI, per germline. The CDR3 region is CASTGQIFQGAFF. CDR3 nucleotides: TGTGCCAGTACGGGACAGATCTTTCAGGGAGCTTTCTTT. The full variable domain, completed using reference TRBV2 and TRBJ1-1, is EPEVTQTPSHQVTQMGQEVILRCVPISNHLYFYWYRQILGQKVEFLVSFYNNEISEKSEIFDDQFSVERPDGSNFTLKIRSTKLEDSAMYFCASTGQIFQGAFFGQGTRLTVV.